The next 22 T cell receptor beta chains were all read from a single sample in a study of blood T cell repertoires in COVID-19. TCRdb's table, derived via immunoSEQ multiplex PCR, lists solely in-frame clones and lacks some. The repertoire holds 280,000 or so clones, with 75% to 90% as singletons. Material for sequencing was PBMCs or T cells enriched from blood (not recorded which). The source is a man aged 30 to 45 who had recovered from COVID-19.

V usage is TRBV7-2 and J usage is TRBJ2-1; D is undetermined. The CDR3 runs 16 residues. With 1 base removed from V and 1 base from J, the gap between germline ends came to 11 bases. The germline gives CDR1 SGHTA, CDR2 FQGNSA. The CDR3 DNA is TGTGCCAGCAGCTTAGGTTTCAAGCCTTCCTACAATGAGCAGTTCTTC. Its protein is CASSLGFKPSYNEQFF.

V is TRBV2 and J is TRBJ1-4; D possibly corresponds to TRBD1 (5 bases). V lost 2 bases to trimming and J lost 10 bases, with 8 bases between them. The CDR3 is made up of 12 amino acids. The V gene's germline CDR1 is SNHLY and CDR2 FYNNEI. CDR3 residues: CASSETTGKLFF. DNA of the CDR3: TGTGCCAGCAGTGAAACTACAGGAAAACTGTTTTTT.

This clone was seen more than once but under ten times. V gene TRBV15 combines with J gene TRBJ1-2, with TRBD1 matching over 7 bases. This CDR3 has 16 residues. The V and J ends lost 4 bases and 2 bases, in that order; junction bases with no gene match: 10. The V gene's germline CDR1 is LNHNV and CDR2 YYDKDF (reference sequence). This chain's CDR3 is CATSTTVEDRNYGYTF. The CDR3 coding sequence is TGTGCCACCAGCACCACAGTGGAGGACAGGAACTATGGCTACACCTTC.

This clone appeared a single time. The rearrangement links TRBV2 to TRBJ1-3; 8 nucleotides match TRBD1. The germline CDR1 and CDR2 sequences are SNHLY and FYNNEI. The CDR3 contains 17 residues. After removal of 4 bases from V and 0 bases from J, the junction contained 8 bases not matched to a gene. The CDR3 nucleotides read TGTGCCAGCAGTGGGAATGGGGACAGGTTCTCTGGAAACACCATATATTTT. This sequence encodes CASSGNGDRFSGNTIYF.

This chain's CDR3 is CASSGPRIAGEVGEQFF. For the CDR3, the DNA is TGTGCCAGCAGTGGCCCGAGGATAGCGGGGGAGGTAGGCGAGCAGTTCTTC. The V and J genes are TRBV6-1 and TRBJ2-1; TRBD2 agrees at 9 bases. Germline CDR1 and CDR2: MNHNS and SASEGT. V lost 4 bases to trimming and J lost 10 bases; unmatched junction nucleotides: 17. This CDR3 comprises 17 residues.

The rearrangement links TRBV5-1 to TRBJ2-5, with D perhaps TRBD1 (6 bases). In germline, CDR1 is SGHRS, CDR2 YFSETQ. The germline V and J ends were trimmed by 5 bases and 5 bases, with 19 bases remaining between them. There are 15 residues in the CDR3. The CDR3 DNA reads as TGCGCCAGCAGTCCGGCCACAGGGTTGAGGGAGACCCAGTACTTC. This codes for CASSPATGLRETQYF. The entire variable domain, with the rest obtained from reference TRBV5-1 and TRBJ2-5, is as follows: KAGVTQTPRYLIKTRGQQVTLSCSPISGHRSVSWYQQTPGQGLQFLFEYFSETQRNKGNFPGRFSGRQFSNSRSEMNVSTLELGDSALYLCASSPATGLRETQYFGPGTRLLVL.

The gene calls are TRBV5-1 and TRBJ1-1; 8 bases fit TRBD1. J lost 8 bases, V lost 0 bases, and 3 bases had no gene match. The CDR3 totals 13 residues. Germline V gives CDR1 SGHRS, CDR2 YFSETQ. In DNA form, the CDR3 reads TGCGCCAGCAGCTTGGGGGGACAGGCCGAAGCTTTCTTT. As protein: CASSLGGQAEAFF.

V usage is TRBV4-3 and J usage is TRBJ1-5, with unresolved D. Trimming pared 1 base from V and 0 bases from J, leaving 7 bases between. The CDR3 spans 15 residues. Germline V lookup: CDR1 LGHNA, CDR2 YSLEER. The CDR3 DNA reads TGCGCCAGCAGCCAAGGGGCAGTTAGCAATCAGCCCCAGCATTTT. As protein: CASSQGAVSNQPQHF.

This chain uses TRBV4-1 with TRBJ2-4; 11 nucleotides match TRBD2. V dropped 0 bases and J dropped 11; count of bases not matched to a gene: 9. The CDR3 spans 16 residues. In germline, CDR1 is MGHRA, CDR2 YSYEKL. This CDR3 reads CASSQDRTSGGLVQYF. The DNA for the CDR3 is TGCGCCAGCAGCCAAGATCGTACTAGCGGGGGTCTGGTTCAGTACTTC.

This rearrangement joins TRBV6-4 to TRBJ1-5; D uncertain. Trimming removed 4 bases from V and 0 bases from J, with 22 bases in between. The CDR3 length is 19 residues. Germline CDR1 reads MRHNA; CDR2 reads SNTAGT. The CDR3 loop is CASSVSVWVLQNSNQPQHF. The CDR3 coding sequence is TGTGCCAGCAGTGTTTCAGTTTGGGTCTTACAGAATAGCAATCAGCCCCAGCATTTT.

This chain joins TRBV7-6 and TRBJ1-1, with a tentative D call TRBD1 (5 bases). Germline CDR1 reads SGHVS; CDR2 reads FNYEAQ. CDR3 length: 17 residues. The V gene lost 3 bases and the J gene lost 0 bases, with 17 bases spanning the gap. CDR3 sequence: CASSFLRVDKLNTEAFF. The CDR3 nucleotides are TGTGCCAGCAGCTTTCTTCGAGTGGACAAACTGAACACTGAAGCTTTCTTT.

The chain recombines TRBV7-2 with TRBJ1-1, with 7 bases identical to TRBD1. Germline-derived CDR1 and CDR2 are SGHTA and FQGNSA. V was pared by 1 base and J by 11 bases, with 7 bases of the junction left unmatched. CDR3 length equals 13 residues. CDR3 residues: CASSLGQGLGAFF. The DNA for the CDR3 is TGTGCCAGCAGCTTAGGACAGGGATTAGGTGCTTTCTTT.

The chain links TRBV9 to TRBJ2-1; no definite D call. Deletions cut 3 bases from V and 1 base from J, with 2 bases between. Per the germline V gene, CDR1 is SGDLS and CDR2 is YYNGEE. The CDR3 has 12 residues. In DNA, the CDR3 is TGTGCCAGCAGCGCTTCCTACAATGAGCAGTTCTTC. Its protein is CASSASYNEQFF.

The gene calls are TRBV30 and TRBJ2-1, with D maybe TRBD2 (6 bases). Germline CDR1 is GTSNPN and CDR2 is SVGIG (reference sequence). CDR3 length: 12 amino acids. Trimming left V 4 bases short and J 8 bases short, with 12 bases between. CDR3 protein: CAWNSRGYEQFF. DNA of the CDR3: TGTGCCTGGAATAGCCGGGGGTATGAGCAGTTCTTC.

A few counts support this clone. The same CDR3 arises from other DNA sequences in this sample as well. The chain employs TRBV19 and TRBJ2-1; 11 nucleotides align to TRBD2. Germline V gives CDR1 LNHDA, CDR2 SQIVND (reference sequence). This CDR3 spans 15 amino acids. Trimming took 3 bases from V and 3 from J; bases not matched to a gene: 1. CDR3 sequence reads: CASSIGTSGYNEQFF. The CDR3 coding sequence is TGTGCCAGTAGTATCGGGACTAGCGGCTACAATGAGCAGTTCTTC.

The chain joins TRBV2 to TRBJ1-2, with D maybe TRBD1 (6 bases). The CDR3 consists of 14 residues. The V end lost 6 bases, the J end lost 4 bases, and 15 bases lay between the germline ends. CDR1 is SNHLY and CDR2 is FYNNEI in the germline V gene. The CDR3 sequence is CASRGQSAGYGYTF. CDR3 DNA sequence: TGTGCCAGCAGAGGACAGTCTGCGGGCTATGGCTACACCTTC.

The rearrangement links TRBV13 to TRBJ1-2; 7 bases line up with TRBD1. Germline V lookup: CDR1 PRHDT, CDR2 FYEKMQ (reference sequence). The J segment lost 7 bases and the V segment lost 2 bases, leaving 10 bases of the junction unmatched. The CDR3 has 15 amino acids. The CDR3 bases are TGTGCCAGCAGCTTAATCCGGGACAGTGTAAGTGGCTACACCTTC. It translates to CASSLIRDSVSGYTF. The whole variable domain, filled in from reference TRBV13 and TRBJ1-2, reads AAGVIQSPRHLIKEKRETATLKCYPIPRHDTVYWYQQGPGQDPQFLISFYEKMQSDKGSIPDRFSAQQFSDYHSELNMSSLELGDSALYFCASSLIRDSVSGYTFGSGTRLTVV.

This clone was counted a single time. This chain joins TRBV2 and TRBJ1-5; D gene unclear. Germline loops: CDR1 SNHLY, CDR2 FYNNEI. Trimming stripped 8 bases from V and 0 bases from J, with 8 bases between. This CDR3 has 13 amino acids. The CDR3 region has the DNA TGTGCCAGCGGACGGGATAGCAATCAGCCCCAGCATTTT. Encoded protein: CASGRDSNQPQHF.

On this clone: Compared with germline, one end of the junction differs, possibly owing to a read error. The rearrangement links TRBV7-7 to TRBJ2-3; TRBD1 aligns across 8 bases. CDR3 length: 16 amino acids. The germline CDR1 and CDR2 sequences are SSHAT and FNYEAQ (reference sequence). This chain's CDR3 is CASSLGRGLSTDTQYF. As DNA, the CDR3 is TGTGCTAGCAGCTTAGGCAGGGGGCTTTCCACAGATACGCAGTATTTT.

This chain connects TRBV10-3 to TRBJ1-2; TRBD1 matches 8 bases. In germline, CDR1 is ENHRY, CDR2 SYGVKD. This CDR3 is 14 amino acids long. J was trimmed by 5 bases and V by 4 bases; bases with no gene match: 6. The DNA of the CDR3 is TGTGCCATCAGTGGTGAGGACAGGGCTTATGGCTACACCTTC. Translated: CAISGEDRAYGYTF.

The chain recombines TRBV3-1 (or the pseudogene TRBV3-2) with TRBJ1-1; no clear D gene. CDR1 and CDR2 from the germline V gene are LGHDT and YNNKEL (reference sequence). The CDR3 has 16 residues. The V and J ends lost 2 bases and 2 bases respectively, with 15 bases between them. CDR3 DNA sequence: TGTGCCAGCAGCCAATTCTATAGCAGCCTAAACACTGAAGCTTTCTTT. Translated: CASSQFYSSLNTEAFF.

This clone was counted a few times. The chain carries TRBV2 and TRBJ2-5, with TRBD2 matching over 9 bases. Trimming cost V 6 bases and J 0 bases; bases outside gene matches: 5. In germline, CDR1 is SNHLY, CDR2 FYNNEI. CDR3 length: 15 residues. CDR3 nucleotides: TGTGCCAGCAGACGAAGCGGGGGGTACCAAGAGACCCAGTACTTC. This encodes CASRRSGGYQETQYF.